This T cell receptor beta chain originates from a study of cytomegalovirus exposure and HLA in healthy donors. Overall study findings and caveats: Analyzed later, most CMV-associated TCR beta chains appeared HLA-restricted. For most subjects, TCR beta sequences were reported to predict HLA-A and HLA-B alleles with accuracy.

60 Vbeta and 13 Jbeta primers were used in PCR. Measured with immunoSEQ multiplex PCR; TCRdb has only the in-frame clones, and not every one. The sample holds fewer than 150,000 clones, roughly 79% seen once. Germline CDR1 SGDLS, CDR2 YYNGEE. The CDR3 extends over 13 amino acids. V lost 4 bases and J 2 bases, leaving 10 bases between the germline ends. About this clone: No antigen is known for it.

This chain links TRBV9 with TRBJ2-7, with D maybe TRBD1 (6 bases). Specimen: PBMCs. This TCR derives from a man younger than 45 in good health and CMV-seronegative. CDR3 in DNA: TGTGCCAGCAGCTCTAGGACAGCCTACGAGCAGTACTTC. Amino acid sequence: CASSSRTAYEQYF.